This T cell receptor beta chain was captured by sequencing in a study of T cells in women clearing cervical HPV infection. Germline V lookup: CDR1 SGHVS, CDR2 FNYEAQ. The CDR3 has 18 residues. The J segment lost 2 bases and the V segment lost 5 bases, leaving 9 bases of the junction unmatched. About this clone: Its matching antigen is unknown. The CDR3 end lies 3 residues beyond the end of the read and is filled in from the germline J gene.

TCRdb's table, derived via immunoSEQ multiplex PCR, lists solely in-frame clones and lacks some. The record lists tens of thousands of clones, of which the ten most abundant hold about 6.4%. The study's findings and limits: TRBV6-7 abundance was lower in cases than controls (roughly 0.11% versus 0.16%).

This clonotype was sampled from a woman aged 18-70 years with a cervical HPV16 infection that either progressed to CIN3+ or cleared (not recorded which). The chain uses TRBV7-6 and TRBJ2-2; 12 nucleotides agree with TRBD1. The sample comprised blood buffy coat. The CDR3 reads CASSQPGQGAENTGELFF. The sequenced CDR3 bases are TGTGCCAGCAGCCAGCCGGGACAGGGGGCCGAAAACACCGGGGAG.